One and the same sample provided the 28 T cell receptor beta chains below, sequenced in a study of post-analysis software for immune sequencing data. The study's findings and limits: Roughly five TRBV segments, including TRBV5-6, TRBV5-1 and TRBV20-1, were more frequent in patients than controls.

The antigens these receptors bind are not known. Unique molecular identifiers featured in each of the TCR beta cDNA libraries. Each CDR3 protein is one row after TCRdb ran MiXCR on the PCR reads. The sample lists more than 450,000 distinct CDR3 sequences, around 44% occurring once. The specimen sequenced was blood. The source is a girl under 18 with multiple sclerosis.

This chain joins TRBV7-3 and TRBJ2-3; D possibly matches TRBD1 or TRBD2 (5 bases each). The length of the CDR3 is 13 residues. Germline values: CDR1 SGHTA, CDR2 FQGTGA. With 4 bases removed from V and 6 bases from J, the gap between germline ends came to 11 bases. CDR3 region: CASSWGPSDTQYF. The CDR3 nucleotides read TGTGCCAGCAGCTGGGGACCATCGGATACGCAGTATTTT.

On this clonotype: A much larger clonotype is one base distant, so this may be a read error. The chain links TRBV11-2 to TRBJ2-1; 7 positions match TRBD2. Germline-derived CDR1 and CDR2 are SGHAT and FQNNGV. The CDR3 contains 13 residues. Trimming cost V 1 base and J 11 bases; bases outside gene matches: 5. The CDR3 is CASSLGLADKQFF. CDR3 nucleotides: TGTGCCAGCAGCTTAGGTCTAGCGGATAAGCAGTTCTTC.

This clonotype was observed once. At one end the junction does not follow the germline gene, possibly because of a read error. The rearrangement joins TRBV20-1 to TRBJ2-1; possible D gene TRBD2, 5 bases. CDR1 DFQATT and CDR2 SNEGSKA come from the germline V gene (reference sequence). The CDR3 runs 15 residues. The CDR3 reads CSTRDSRTPYNEQFF. The CDR3 DNA reads as TGCAGTACTAGAGATAGTAGGACTCCATACAATGAGCAGTTCTTC.

The chain carries TRBV4-1 and TRBJ2-5, with 13 bases matching TRBD2. The CDR3 runs to 18 residues. In germline, CDR1 is MGHRA, CDR2 YSYEKL. V shed 0 bases and J 4 bases; nucleotides not matched to a gene: 8. The CDR3 sequence is CASSQDLLLAGGGETQYF. In nucleotides, the CDR3 is TGCGCCAGCAGCCAAGACCTTCTACTAGCGGGAGGGGGAGAGACCCAGTACTTC.

This clonotype came up a few times. The J gene is TRBJ2-1, the V gene TRBV12-3 or TRBV12-4, with TRBD2 matching 9 bases. With 3 bases clipped from V and 9 bases from J, the junction kept 6 bases outside the gene matches. The CDR3 is made up of 14 amino acids. DNA for the CDR3: TGTGCCAGCAGTTTCAGCGGGGGGAGGAGTGAGCAGTTCTTC. Protein: CASSFSGGRSEQFF.

This clonotype has more than one count but fewer than ten. The chain recombines TRBV6-5 with TRBJ2-7; TRBD2 agrees at 7 bases. From germline, CDR1 is MNHEY and CDR2 SVGAGI. CDR3 length: 14 residues. V lost 10 bases, J lost 1 base, and 10 bases stayed unmatched. CDR3 residues: CATRREGLSYEQYF. The CDR3 bases are TGTGCCACTCGGAGGGAGGGCCTATCCTACGAGCAGTACTTC.

This clonotype has a handful of counts. V is TRBV7-2 and J is TRBJ2-1; the match to TRBD2 covers 10 bases. J gave up 2 bases and V 5 bases, and 3 bases lay outside the gene matches. Per the germline V gene, CDR1 is SGHTA and CDR2 is FQGNSA. This CDR3 is 15 amino acids long. This CDR3 reads CASSALAGAYNEQFF. In DNA, the CDR3 is TGTGCCAGCAGCGCGCTAGCGGGAGCCTACAATGAGCAGTTCTTC. The entire variable domain, with the rest obtained from reference TRBV7-2 and TRBJ2-1, is as follows: GAGVSQSPSNKVTEKGKDVELRCDPISGHTALYWYRQSLGQGLEFLIYFQGNSAPDKSGLPSDRFSAERTGGSVSTLTIQRTQQEDSAVYLCASSALAGAYNEQFFGPGTRLTVL.

This clonotype has a single count. The chain recombines TRBV24-1 with TRBJ2-1; TRBD1 agrees at 7 bases. CDR3 length: 16 residues. V was clipped by 3 bases and J by 7 bases; unmatched bases: 11. Germline V CDR1 and CDR2: KGHDR, SFDVKD. Here the CDR3 DNA reads TGTGCCACCAGTGATAGGACAGGAAGGGTATGGAATGAGCAGTTCTTC. Its protein is CATSDRTGRVWNEQFF.

The V gene is TRBV20-1, the J gene TRBJ1-1; the match to TRBD1 covers 8 bases. This CDR3 region has 17 residues. Looked up from germline, CDR1 is DFQATT and CDR2 is SNEGSKA (reference sequence). Trimming cost V 5 bases and J 1 base; bases outside gene matches: 15. The CDR3 DNA reads as TGCAGTGCTTGGCCCGCAATTTCGACAGGGGCGAACACTGAAGCTTTCTTT. Translation gives CSAWPAISTGANTEAFF.

Of note for this clonotype: A much bigger clone sits one base away, suggesting this may be a read error. J is TRBJ2-4 and V is TRBV7-8; no reliable D call. Gene TRBJ2-7 matches the end of the DNA better, so the J call may be wrong. Germline CDR1 SGHVS, CDR2 FQNEAQ. The CDR3 is 13 residues long. The DNA of the CDR3 is TGTGCCAGCAGCTTAGGCAGCCTCTACGAGCAGTACTTC. It codes for CASSLGSLYEQYF.

The CDR3 nucleotides read TGCGCCAGCAGCCAAGGAGGACAGGACTACAATGAGCAGTTCTTC. Translation gives CASSQGGQDYNEQFF. The chain has TRBV4-1 and TRBJ2-1, with 7 bases that match TRBD1. Trimming at V came to 1 base and at J to 3 bases, leaving 3 bases not matched to a gene. The CDR3 has 15 amino acids. Germline loops: CDR1 MGHRA, CDR2 YSYEKL.

The J gene is TRBJ2-5, the V gene TRBV29-1; 8 bases map to TRBD1. Germline V lookup: CDR1 SQVTM, CDR2 ANQGSEA. This CDR3 comprises 14 residues. V shed 3 bases and J 6 bases; nucleotides not matched to a gene: 9. CDR3 DNA: TGCAGCGTTGACCCGGACAGGGCGGGTCAGACCCAGTACTTC. Protein sequence: CSVDPDRAGQTQYF.

Only one count was recorded for this clonotype. The J gene is TRBJ2-1, the V gene TRBV7-9, with 10 positions matching TRBD2. CDR3 length: 16 residues. Germline CDR1 and CDR2: SEHNR and FQNEAQ (reference sequence). V trimming: 2 bases; J trimming: 2 bases; junction bases outside the gene matches: 3. CDR3 protein: CASSLLAGVPYNEQFF. CDR3 coding DNA: TGTGCCAGCAGCTTACTAGCGGGGGTTCCCTACAATGAGCAGTTCTTC.

The CDR3 DNA is TGTGCCAGCAGTTCGGGACCGCGCTACAGTGGCTACACCTTC. It translates to CASSSGPRYSGYTF. The chain couples TRBV12-3 or TRBV12-4 to TRBJ1-2; TRBD1 is a possible D gene (5 bases). This CDR3 is 14 amino acids long. V shed 4 bases and J shed 7 bases, with 16 bases lying between them.

The J gene is TRBJ2-1, the V gene TRBV20-1, with D perhaps matching TRBD1 or TRBD2 (5 bases each). V lost 0 bases, J lost 8 bases, and 23 bases lay in between. Germline CDR1 and CDR2: DFQATT and SNEGSKA (reference sequence). The CDR3 has 17 amino acids. The CDR3 here is CSARDRHRTASGYEQFF. The DNA for the CDR3 is TGCAGTGCTAGAGATCGTCACAGGACTGCCTCTGGGTATGAGCAGTTCTTC.

The chain uses TRBV24-1 and TRBJ1-5; no clear D gene. The CDR3 length is 12 residues. Trimming took 1 base from V and 4 from J, leaving 1 base between them. Germline V gene data show CDR1 as KGHDR and CDR2 as SFDVKD. The DNA of the CDR3 is TGTGCCACCAGTGATTTAAATCAGCCCCAGCATTTT. As protein: CATSDLNQPQHF.

In its sample, this clonotype was seen a few times. The rearrangement links TRBV18 to TRBJ2-5, with TRBD1 matching over 8 bases. This CDR3 contains 14 residues. With 1 base clipped from V and 5 bases from J, the junction kept 3 bases outside the gene matches. Germline V gives CDR1 KGHSH, CDR2 LQKENI. The CDR3 here is CASSPLTGVETQYF. CDR3 nucleotides: TGTGCCAGCTCACCACTGACAGGGGTCGAGACCCAGTACTTC.

The chain carries TRBV20-1 and TRBJ2-7; 8 bases are a match to TRBD1. Trimming at V came to 4 bases and at J to 5 bases, leaving 4 bases not matched to a gene. The CDR3 totals 12 residues. CDR1 is DFQATT and CDR2 is SNEGSKA in the germline V gene (reference sequence). The CDR3 coding sequence is TGCAGTGCTAAGGACAGGGCCCACGAGCAGTACTTC. This encodes CSAKDRAHEQYF.

This clonotype was recorded only once. The chain couples TRBV12-3 or TRBV12-4 to TRBJ2-1, with D perhaps matching TRBD1 (6 bases). The CDR3 is made up of 16 amino acids. With 6 bases removed from V and 6 bases from J, the gap between germline ends came to 21 bases. The CDR3 bases are TGTGCCAGCAGCTCCGGCATGCAGGGGATACCCAATGAGCAGTTCTTC. It specifies CASSSGMQGIPNEQFF.

The V gene is TRBV6-5, the J gene TRBJ1-6; 9 bases match TRBD1. Germline-derived CDR1 and CDR2 are MNHEY and SVGAGI. V shed 5 bases, J shed 9 bases, and the junction held 8 bases outside the gene matches. This CDR3 contains 15 residues. The chain's CDR3 is CASSTDRGSGSPLHF. CDR3 bases: TGTGCCAGCAGTACGGACAGGGGCTCGGGTTCACCCCTCCACTTT.

The CDR3 here is CASSPFMSNGWLQYF. In DNA form, the CDR3 reads TGTGCCAGCAGCCCGTTTATGTCAAACGGGTGGCTTCAGTACTTC. The chain combines TRBV27 with TRBJ2-4; unclear D gene. The CDR3 is made up of 15 amino acids. The V end lost 6 bases, the J end lost 11 bases, and 23 bases lay between the germline ends. Germline V gene sequence: CDR1 MNHEY, CDR2 SMNVEV (reference sequence).

The V gene is TRBV12-3 or TRBV12-4, the J gene TRBJ2-7, with D maybe TRBD2 (6 bases). This CDR3 has 14 amino acids. Trimming pared 1 base from V and 2 bases from J, leaving 9 bases between. CDR3 sequence reads: CASSLGASAYEQYF. The CDR3 DNA reads TGTGCCAGCAGTTTAGGAGCTAGCGCCTACGAGCAGTACTTC.

V is TRBV12-3 or TRBV12-4 and J is TRBJ2-3; 8 bases match TRBD1. V shed 6 bases, J shed 0 bases, and the junction held 5 bases outside the gene matches. The CDR3 runs 15 residues. The CDR3, as DNA: TGTGCCAGCAGGGGGGGACAGGCTAGCACAGATACGCAGTATTTT. This sequence encodes CASRGGQASTDTQYF.

The rearrangement uses TRBV5-6 and TRBJ1-2; possibly TRBD1 for D (6 bases). There are 14 residues in the CDR3. Germline lookup yields CDR1 SGHDT and CDR2 YYEEEE. Trimming left V 4 bases short and J 7 bases short, with 17 bases between. The CDR3 protein is CASSPTGIGVGYTF. The CDR3 DNA reads as TGTGCCAGCAGCCCTACAGGGATAGGGGTTGGCTACACCTTC.

The gene calls are TRBV6-1 and TRBJ1-4; D may be TRBD1 (6 bases). The CDR3 has 13 amino acids. Germline lookup yields CDR1 MNHNS and CDR2 SASEGT. V shed 11 bases and J shed 4 bases, with 14 bases lying between them. The CDR3 spells CAYGRGVNEKLFF. The CDR3 coding sequence is TGTGCCTACGGGAGGGGGGTTAATGAAAAACTGTTTTTT.

J is TRBJ1-1 and V is TRBV4-1; D perhaps matches TRBD1 (6 bases). The V gene lost 3 bases and the J gene lost 6 bases, with 17 bases spanning the gap. This CDR3 has 15 residues. Germline CDR1 and CDR2: MGHRA and YSYEKL. The CDR3 reads CASSHPGGGPSEAFF. The CDR3 coding sequence is TGCGCCAGCAGCCACCCCGGAGGGGGTCCCTCTGAAGCTTTCTTT.

This chain connects TRBV11-2 to TRBJ2-1; TRBD2 aligns across 14 bases. V shed 3 bases and J 2 bases; nucleotides not matched to a gene: 3. Germline lookup yields CDR1 SGHAT and CDR2 FQNNGV. The CDR3 is made up of 17 amino acids. In DNA, the CDR3 is TGTGCCAGCAGCTTGGGGGGACTAGCGGGAGCCTACAATGAGCAGTTCTTC. Its translation: CASSLGGLAGAYNEQFF.

About this clonotype itself: An end of the junction does not agree with germline; a read error may underlie this. This rearrangement joins TRBV10-3 to TRBJ2-3, with D maybe TRBD1 (6 bases). Looked up from germline, CDR1 is ENHRY and CDR2 is SYGVKD. This CDR3 has 13 amino acids. CDR3 sequence reads: CAISEPWTETQYF. The CDR3 nucleotides read TGTGCCATCAGTGAGCCCTGGACAGAAACGCAGTATTTT.